These 20 T cell receptor beta chains were all obtained from the same sample, sequenced in a study of T cell responses to AZD1222 COVID-19 vaccine. The data were produced by immunoSEQ multiplex PCR, yet TCRdb's version contains in-frame clones alone and is incomplete. The sample yields 120,000 to 150,000 clones, just over 90% seen once. The input for sequencing was peripheral blood, taken on day 0 of AZD1222 vaccination. Receptors were obtained from an adult in good health.

The chain combines TRBV6-5 with TRBJ2-1; 7 bases are shared with TRBD1. Losses at the gene ends were 7 bases for V and 0 bases for J; bases not matched to a gene: 6. This CDR3 region has 15 residues. Germline CDR1 MNHEY, CDR2 SVGAGI. The CDR3 bases are TGTGCCAGCACCTCCTCAGGGGGCTCCTACAATGAGCAGTTCTTC. Encoded protein: CASTSSGGSYNEQFF.

The chain uses TRBV6-5 and TRBJ1-4; D is unclear. This CDR3 has 15 amino acids. V was cut by 2 bases and J by 0 bases, with 7 bases left in between. CDR1 is MNHEY, CDR2 SVGAGI, per germline. The CDR3 DNA reads TGTGCCAGCAGTTACGAGGGATCAACTAATGAAAAACTGTTTTTT. Residues: CASSYEGSTNEKLFF.

The chain recombines TRBV5-1 with TRBJ2-5; D is tentatively TRBD1 or TRBD2 (5 bases each). This CDR3 has 17 residues. The germline gives CDR1 SGHRS, CDR2 YFSETQ. Trimming left V 0 bases short and J 3 bases short, with 18 bases between. The CDR3 loop reads CASSLGGIVDIKETQYF. CDR3 nucleotides: TGCGCCAGCAGCTTGGGGGGGATAGTAGATATCAAAGAGACCCAGTACTTC.

This clone was seen once. CDR3 bases: TGTGCCAGCAGCTTAGGTGCGAACTCTGGAAACACCATATATTTT. It codes for CASSLGANSGNTIYF. The genes are TRBV7-8 and TRBJ1-3, with D unresolved. The CDR3 extends over 15 amino acids. The germline CDR1 and CDR2 sequences are SGHVS and FQNEAQ. The V and J ends lost 1 base and 0 bases respectively, with 7 bases between them.

V gene TRBV29-1 combines with J gene TRBJ2-3, with D perhaps TRBD2 (7 bases). V lost 1 base to trimming and J lost 3 bases, with 11 bases between them. The CDR3 runs 14 residues. From germline, CDR1 is SQVTM and CDR2 ANQGSEA. The CDR3 bases are TGCAGCGTTGAAGGCGGGGGCTATACAGATACGCAGTATTTT. This codes for CSVEGGGYTDTQYF.

The rearrangement links TRBV19 to TRBJ2-7, with TRBD1 matching over 8 bases. Germline V CDR1 and CDR2: LNHDA, SQIVND (reference sequence). This CDR3 region has 13 residues. J was trimmed by 4 bases and V by 8 bases; bases with no gene match: 7. CDR3: CASAMDREYEQYF. The CDR3 DNA reads TGTGCCAGTGCCATGGACAGGGAATACGAGCAGTACTTC.

The rearrangement uses TRBV12-5 and TRBJ1-3; no clear D. The germline CDR1 and CDR2 sequences are LGHNT and FRNRAP. The length of the CDR3 is 14 residues. The ends were cut back, 2 bases at V and 1 base at J, with 6 bases in the middle. CDR3 in DNA: TGTGCTAGTGGTTTGCCAGATTCTGGAAACACCATATATTTT. Amino acids: CASGLPDSGNTIYF.

The V call is TRBV19, the J call TRBJ2-7; 7 bases line up with TRBD1. V shed 8 bases, J shed 5 bases, and the junction held 3 bases outside the gene matches. The CDR3 sequence is 11 residues long. The germline V gene has CDR1 LNHDA and CDR2 SQIVND (reference sequence). This CDR3 is CASADRDEQYF. CDR3 DNA: TGTGCCAGTGCAGACAGGGACGAGCAGTACTTC.

V and J are TRBV4-2 and TRBJ2-7; D remains unclear. V was shortened by 0 bases and J by 6 bases, with 9 bases between the two germline ends. Germline CDR1 LGHNA, CDR2 YNFKEQ. The CDR3 consists of 13 residues. The CDR3 loop is CASSQEKLGEQYF. The CDR3 DNA is TGTGCCAGCAGCCAAGAAAAGCTGGGCGAGCAGTACTTC.

Only a few counts were recorded for this clone. The DNA for the CDR3 is TGTGCCTGGAGTTTGGGGAAGAAGTATTCACCCCTCCACTTT. Residues: CAWSLGKKYSPLHF. This chain connects TRBV30 to TRBJ1-6; D remains ambiguous. Trimming pared 2 bases from V and 8 bases from J, leaving 13 bases between. From germline, CDR1 is GTSNPN and CDR2 SVGIG (reference sequence). The CDR3 has 14 residues.

In regard to this clone: Distinct nucleotide sequences in the sample also encode this CDR3. The chain joins TRBV7-3 to TRBJ1-1, with D uncertain. The CDR3 loop spans 14 amino acids. The germline V and J ends were trimmed by 5 bases and 4 bases, with 14 bases remaining between them. CDR1 SGHTA and CDR2 FQGTGA come from the germline V gene. DNA of the CDR3: TGTGCCAGCAGCCCGGGTTTGTTGGGCACTGAAGCTTTCTTT. Protein product: CASSPGLLGTEAFF.

The chain couples TRBV6-5 to TRBJ1-1; D unresolved. The CDR3 is made up of 12 amino acids. V lost 4 bases and J 0 bases, leaving 3 bases between the germline ends. CDR1 and CDR2 (germline): MNHEY, SVGAGI. The CDR3 sequence: CASSSMNTEAFF. For the CDR3, the DNA is TGTGCCAGCAGTTCCATGAACACTGAAGCTTTCTTT.

The chain carries TRBV19 and TRBJ1-2, with D possibly TRBD1 on 5 matching bases. The CDR3 length is 13 residues. Trimming removed 3 bases from V and 6 bases from J, with 11 bases in between. Germline CDR1 is LNHDA and CDR2 is SQIVND (reference sequence). The CDR3 region is CASSIRGVDGYTF. In DNA form, the CDR3 reads TGTGCCAGTAGTATTAGAGGGGTCGATGGCTACACCTTC.

The sample holds one count of this clone. The chain combines TRBV11-2 with TRBJ2-1; 11 bases align to TRBD2. Trimming cost V 4 bases and J 8 bases; bases outside gene matches: 10. This CDR3 has 16 residues. The germline CDR1 and CDR2 sequences are SGHAT and FQNNGV. This CDR3 is CASSSTSGITMDEQFF. The CDR3 DNA follows: TGTGCCAGCAGCTCGACTAGCGGGATTACAATGGATGAGCAGTTCTTC.

This clone was observed a few times. The rearrangement uses TRBV28 and TRBJ2-3; D may be TRBD1 (5 bases). Germline V CDR1 and CDR2: MDHEN, SYDVKM. V lost 4 bases and J lost 2, with 7 bases in between. This CDR3 spans 13 amino acids. CDR3 DNA: TGTGCCAGCAGTTCGGACAACACAGATACGCAGTATTTT. Amino acid sequence: CASSSDNTDTQYF.

The rearrangement joins TRBV11-2 to TRBJ2-7; D is unclear. Germline values: CDR1 SGHAT, CDR2 FQNNGV. Between the trimmed V and J ends, which lost 2 bases and 2 bases, there was a span of 4 bases. The CDR3 extends over 12 amino acids. In nucleotides, the CDR3 is TGTGCCAGCAGCTTAACACCCTACGAGCAGTACTTC. Amino acids: CASSLTPYEQYF.

The chain uses TRBV7-6 and TRBJ1-4; 7 nucleotides match TRBD1. Per germline, CDR1 SGHVS and CDR2 FNYEAQ. The junction had 16 bases not matched to a gene; V was cut back by 6 bases and J by 0 bases. CDR3 length equals 19 residues. The CDR3 region is CASSRGARQGFATNEKLFF. The DNA of the CDR3 is TGTGCCAGCAGTCGAGGAGCAAGACAGGGCTTTGCAACTAATGAAAAACTGTTTTTT.

The chain has TRBV18 and TRBJ1-6; no clear D gene. V shed 2 bases and J shed 7 bases, with 3 bases lying between them. CDR3 length: 12 residues. The germline CDR1 and CDR2 sequences are KGHSH and LQKENI. CDR3 in amino acids: CASSPENSPLHF. The CDR3 DNA reads TGTGCCAGCTCACCAGAGAATTCACCCCTCCACTTT.

This clone was observed a single time. The chain links TRBV6-5 to TRBJ1-1, with D possibly TRBD1 on 5 matching bases. The CDR3 is 15 amino acids. The germline gives CDR1 MNHEY, CDR2 SVGAGI. V shed 4 bases and J shed 0 bases, with 12 bases lying between them. The CDR3 reads CASSWDARMNTEAFF. CDR3 sequence (DNA): TGTGCCAGCAGTTGGGACGCCCGCATGAACACTGAAGCTTTCTTT.

The chain uses TRBV27 and TRBJ2-7; TRBD1 might be the D (6 bases). This CDR3 region has 12 residues. V dropped 5 bases and J dropped 7 bases, with 12 bases sitting between them. From germline, CDR1 is MNHEY and CDR2 SMNVEV (reference sequence). CDR3 in amino acids: CASSPRGGEQYF. The CDR3 DNA follows: TGTGCCAGCAGTCCTAGAGGGGGAGAGCAGTACTTC.